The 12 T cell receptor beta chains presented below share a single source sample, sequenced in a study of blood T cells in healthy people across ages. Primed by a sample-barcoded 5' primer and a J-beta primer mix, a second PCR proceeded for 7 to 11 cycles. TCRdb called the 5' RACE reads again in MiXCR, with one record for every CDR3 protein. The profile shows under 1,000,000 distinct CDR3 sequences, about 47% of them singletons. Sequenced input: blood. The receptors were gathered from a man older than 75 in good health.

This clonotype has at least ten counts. The CDR3 nucleotides read TGCGCCAGCAGCGCGACCCCGGGACAGTCCCGCTCCTACGAGCAGTACTTC. Translation: CASSATPGQSRSYEQYF. The rearrangement joins TRBV5-1 to TRBJ2-7; 7 bases fit TRBD1. CDR3 length equals 17 residues. Germline trimming cut 4 bases from V and 0 bases from J; bases unmatched to any gene: 13. CDR1 SGHRS and CDR2 YFSETQ come from the germline V gene. Full variable domain (remainder filled in from reference TRBV5-1 and TRBJ2-7): KAGVTQTPRYLIKTRGQQVTLSCSPISGHRSVSWYQQTPGQGLQFLFEYFSETQRNKGNFPGRFSGRQFSNSRSEMNVSTLELGDSALYLCASSATPGQSRSYEQYFGPGTRLTVT.

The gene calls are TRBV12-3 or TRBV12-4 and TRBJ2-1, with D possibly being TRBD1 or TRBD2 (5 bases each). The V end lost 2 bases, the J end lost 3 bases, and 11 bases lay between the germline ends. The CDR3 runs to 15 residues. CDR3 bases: TGTGCCAGCAGTTTATCCCGGGACGACTACAATGAGCAGTTCTTC. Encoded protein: CASSLSRDDYNEQFF.

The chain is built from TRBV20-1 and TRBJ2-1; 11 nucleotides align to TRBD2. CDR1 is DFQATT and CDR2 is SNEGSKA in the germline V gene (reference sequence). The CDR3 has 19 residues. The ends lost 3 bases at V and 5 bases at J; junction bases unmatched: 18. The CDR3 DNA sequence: TGCAGTGCTAGCAAAACGGGGCGGGGGGGACTAGCGGAAAACAATGAGCAGTTCTTC. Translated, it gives CSASKTGRGGLAENNEQFF.

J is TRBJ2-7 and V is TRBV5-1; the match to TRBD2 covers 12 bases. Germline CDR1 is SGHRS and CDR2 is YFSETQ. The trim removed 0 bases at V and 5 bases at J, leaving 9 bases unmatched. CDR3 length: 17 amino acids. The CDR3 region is CASSLGLAGGPFDEQYF. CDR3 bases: TGCGCCAGCAGCTTGGGCCTAGCGGGAGGGCCGTTCGACGAGCAGTACTTC.

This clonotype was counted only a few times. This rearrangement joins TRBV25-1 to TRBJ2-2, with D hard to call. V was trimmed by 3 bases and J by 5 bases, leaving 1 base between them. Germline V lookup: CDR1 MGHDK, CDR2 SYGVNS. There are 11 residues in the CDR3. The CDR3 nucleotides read TGTGCCAGCAGTGAGACCGGGGAGCTGTTTTTT. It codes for CASSETGELFF.

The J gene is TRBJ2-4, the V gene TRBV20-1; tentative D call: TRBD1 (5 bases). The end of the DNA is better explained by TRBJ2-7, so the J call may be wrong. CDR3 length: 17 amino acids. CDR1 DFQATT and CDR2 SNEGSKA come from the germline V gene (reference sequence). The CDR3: CSAVLGAGNFSHYEQYF. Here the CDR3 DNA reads TGCAGTGCTGTGTTGGGCGCAGGGAACTTCTCCCACTACGAGCAGTACTTC.

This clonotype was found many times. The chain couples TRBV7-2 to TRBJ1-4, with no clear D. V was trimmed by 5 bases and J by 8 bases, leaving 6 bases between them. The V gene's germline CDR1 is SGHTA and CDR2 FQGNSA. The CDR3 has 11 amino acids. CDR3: CASSPGEKLFF. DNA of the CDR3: TGTGCCAGCAGCCCCGGGGAAAAACTGTTTTTT.

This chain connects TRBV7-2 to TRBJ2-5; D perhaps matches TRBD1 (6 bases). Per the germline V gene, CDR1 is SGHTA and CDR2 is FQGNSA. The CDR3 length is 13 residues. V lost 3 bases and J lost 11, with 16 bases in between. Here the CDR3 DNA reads TGTGCCAGCAGCTTGTATCGGTCAGGGGAGCAGTACTTC. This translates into CASSLYRSGEQYF.

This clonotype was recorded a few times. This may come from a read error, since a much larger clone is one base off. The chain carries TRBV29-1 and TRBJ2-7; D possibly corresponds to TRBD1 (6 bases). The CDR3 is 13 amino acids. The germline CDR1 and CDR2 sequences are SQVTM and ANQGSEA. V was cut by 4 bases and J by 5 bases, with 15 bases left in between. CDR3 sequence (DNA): TGCAGCGTTGCGCGGACAGTATCCGACGAGCAGTACTTC. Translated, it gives CSVARTVSDEQYF.

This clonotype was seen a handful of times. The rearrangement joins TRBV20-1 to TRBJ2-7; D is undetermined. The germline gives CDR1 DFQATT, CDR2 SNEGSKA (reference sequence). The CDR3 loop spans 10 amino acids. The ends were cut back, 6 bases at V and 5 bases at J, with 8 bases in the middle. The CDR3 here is CSAEIDEQYF. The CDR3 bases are TGCAGTGCCGAAATCGACGAGCAGTACTTC.

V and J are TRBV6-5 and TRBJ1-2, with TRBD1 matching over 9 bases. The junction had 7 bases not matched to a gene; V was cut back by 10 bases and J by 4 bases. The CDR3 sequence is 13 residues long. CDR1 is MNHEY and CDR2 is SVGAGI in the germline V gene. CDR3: CATTRDRVYGYTF. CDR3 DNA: TGTGCCACAACCCGGGACAGGGTCTATGGCTACACCTTC.

CDR3 sequence: CSATAGTTENIQYF. The CDR3 DNA sequence: TGCAGTGCGACTGCCGGGACCACCGAAAACATTCAGTACTTC. The chain has TRBV20-1 and TRBJ2-4; D might be TRBD1 or TRBD2, each matching 5 bases. CDR3 length equals 14 residues. V lost 6 bases to trimming and J lost 5 bases, with 17 bases between them. Germline CDR1 is DFQATT and CDR2 is SNEGSKA (reference sequence).